The entry that follows covers one T cell receptor (beta chain) sequence. Its cognate antigen is unknown. Sequencing was performed with immunoSEQ multiplex PCR; in TCRdb, only in-frame clones are kept and a portion is missing. In the table there are 120,000 to 150,000 clones, around 89% of which are singletons. This sample is drawn from a study of T cell responses to AZD1222 COVID-19 vaccine. Study context: Pooled samples include second doses given at about 4 or 12 weeks.

Study conclusions and caveats: Regions 160-218 and 743-854 dominated among vaccine-associated CD4 TCRs spanning spike.

V was pared by 1 base and J by 5 bases, with 10 bases between. Germline V gene sequence: CDR1 SGHNT, CDR2 YYREEE (reference sequence). CDR3 size: 13 residues. The clonotype was recovered from an adult in good health. The chain combines TRBV5-4 with TRBJ2-7; TRBD1 might be the D (5 bases). This material consisted of peripheral blood, taken on day 0 of AZD1222 vaccination. The DNA of the CDR3 is TGTGCCAGCAGCTTGAGGTCCAGGGACGAGCAGTACTTC. This encodes CASSLRSRDEQYF.